This record concerns one T cell receptor (beta chain) sequence. This sample is drawn from a study of blood T cell repertoires in COVID-19. Turning to the study itself: The analysed material was cDNA or gDNA that came from T cells, B-cell-depleted T cells, or PBMCs.

Authors' data handling: Nucleated cell counts were estimated from reference gene primer amplification. Profiled with immunoSEQ multiplex PCR; TCRdb holds only in-frame clones, not every one. D and trimming come from the DNA, and the V and J calls and clone size come from that table. This table holds 150,000 to 200,000 clones, about four fifths found once. V shed 5 bases and J shed 1 base, with 14 bases lying between them. Germline V gene lookup returns CDR1 SEHNR and CDR2 FQNEAQ (reference sequence). There are 15 residues in the CDR3. Sequencing used peripheral blood. This TCR came from a woman aged 70-85 years with acute or convalescent COVID-19. This chain links TRBV7-9 with TRBJ1-1; D gene ambiguous. For the CDR3, the DNA is TGTGCCAGCAGCCCCTTTTTATCAGAGAACACTGAAGCTTTCTTT. It encodes CASSPFLSENTEAFF.